These T cell receptor beta chains were read from a single sample in a study of radiotherapy plus CTLA-4 blockade in lung cancer. The repertoire was sequenced with immunoSEQ multiplex PCR; TCRdb's copy has only in-frame clones and lacks some. The sample gives nearly 110,000 clones, about 85% of which show up once; about 2.2% is in the top ten. Sequenced material: peripheral blood, taken from a patient treated with radiotherapy plus ipilimumab. The receptors here all came from a human donor with non-small cell lung cancer that progressed on radiotherapy plus ipilimumab. Some clones in this sample may be carry-over from other donors' samples. CDR3s include the opening cysteine and the closing phenylalanine or tryptophan. Each record gives: V gene, D gene, clone size, J gene, CDR3 protein, CDR3 DNA. D genes are given only for firm matches. A row's size may be missing; if present it is once, few, many or a size class.

TRBV5-1	.	once	TRBJ2-7	CASSLTSPDEQYF	TGCGCCAGCAGCTTGACTAGCCCTGATGAGCAGTACTTC
TRBV2	.	.	TRBJ1-3	CASSPLGAGNTIYF	TGTGCCAGCAGTCCATTGGGGGCTGGAAACACCATATATTTT
TRBV7-6	.	.	TRBJ1-3	CASSLAPDSGNTIYF	TGTGCCAGCAGCTTAGCGCCGGACTCTGGAAACACCATATATTTT
TRBV5-1	TRBD1	.	TRBJ1-2	CASATQGAQGYTF	TGCGCCAGCGCTACTCAGGGGGCTCAGGGCTACACCTTC
TRBV5-1	TRBD1	.	TRBJ1-6	CASSLQGNSPLHF	TGCGCCAGCAGCTTACAGGGGAATTCACCCCTCCACTTT
TRBV6-5	.	few	TRBJ2-7	CASRPPTGGTYEQYF	TGTGCCAGCAGGCCTCCCACCGGGGGAACATACGAGCAGTACTTC
TRBV6-5	.	.	TRBJ1-1	CASSYAGFPEAFF	TGTGCCAGCAGTTACGCGGGGTTCCCTGAAGCTTTCTTT
TRBV27	TRBD2	.	TRBJ2-1	CASSSLGTSGGRSSYNEQFF	TGTGCCAGCAGTTCACTAGGGACTAGCGGGGGTCGAAGCTCCTACAATGAGCAGTTCTTC
TRBV12-5	.	.	TRBJ1-3	CASGWGWATGGNTIYF	TGTGCTAGTGGTTGGGGGTGGGCCACTGGTGGAAACACCATATATTTT
TRBV7-2	TRBD2	.	TRBJ2-7	CASSLLAGGPGEQYF	TGTGCCAGCAGCCTACTAGCGGGGGGGCCGGGCGAGCAGTACTTC
TRBV6-5	.	.	TRBJ1-5	CASSSRSNQPQHF	TGTGCCAGCAGCTCCAGGTCCAATCAGCCCCAGCATTTT
TRBV5-4	.	.	TRBJ2-5	CASSLPLGQETQYF	TGTGCCAGCAGCTTGCCTCTGGGGCAAGAGACCCAGTACTTC
TRBV14	TRBD1	.	TRBJ2-7	CASSLSTGGRYEQYF	TGTGCCAGCAGCCTTTCGACAGGGGGTAGATACGAGCAGTACTTC
TRBV7-2	TRBD1	.	TRBJ2-2	CASSATGQGGGELFF	TGTGCCAGCAGCGCCACGGGACAGGGAGGCGGGGAGCTGTTTTTT
TRBV30	.	once	TRBJ1-2	CAWALRSGPVGYTF	TGTGCCTGGGCCCTTCGTTCGGGGCCTGTTGGCTACACCTTC
TRBV25-1	.	.	TRBJ1-3	CASSEYGNGIDTIYF	TGTGCCAGCAGTGAATATGGTAATGGTATAGACACCATATATTTT
TRBV5-1	.	.	TRBJ2-7	CASSLAYEQYF	TGCGCCAGCAGCTTGGCCTACGAGCAGTACTTC
TRBV7-8	.	.	TRBJ1-5	CASSWARTANQPQHF	TGTGCCAGCAGCTGGGCTCGGACGGCAAATCAGCCCCAGCATTTT
TRBV7-2	TRBD1	.	TRBJ1-2	CASSPAPTGYYGYTF	TGTGCCAGCAGCCCCGCCCCGACAGGGTACTATGGCTACACCTTC
TRBV15	TRBD1	.	TRBJ1-5	CATSRGDSGQPQHF	TGTGCCACCAGCAGGGGGGACAGTGGACAGCCCCAGCATTTT
TRBV7-2	.	.	TRBJ1-2	CASSADRPPSGYTF	TGTGCCAGCAGCGCGGACAGACCACCGTCTGGCTACACCTTC
TRBV6-1	.	.	TRBJ1-5	CASSEALRGFQPQHF	TGTGCCAGCAGTGAAGCGCTTCGGGGGTTTCAGCCCCAGCATTTT
TRBV6-5	TRBD1	.	TRBJ2-1	CASSYTPDRANEQFF	TGTGCCAGCAGTTACACCCCGGACAGGGCAAATGAGCAGTTCTTC
TRBV13	TRBD1	.	TRBJ2-7	CASSFSGGGYEQYF	TGTGCCAGCAGCTTTTCAGGGGGCGGATACGAGCAGTACTTC
TRBV7-6	.	.	TRBJ2-7	CASSQGRNPYEQYF	TGTGCCAGCAGCCAGGGGAGGAATCCCTACGAGCAGTACTTC
TRBV14	.	.	TRBJ1-2	CASSQDQGYYGYTF	TGTGCCAGCAGCCAAGATCAGGGATACTATGGCTACACCTTC
TRBV7-3	TRBD1	.	TRBJ1-4	CASSLRGTGEEKLFF	TGTGCCAGCAGCTTAAGAGGGACAGGGGAGGAAAAACTGTTTTTT
TRBV7-7	.	.	TRBJ1-4	CASSSGGARGEKLFF	TGTGCTAGCAGCTCCGGCGGGGCAAGAGGAGAAAAACTGTTTTTT
TRBV28	TRBD1	.	TRBJ1-1	CASSQHGTGDIRGAFF	TGTGCCAGCAGCCAACATGGGACAGGGGATATCCGGGGAGCTTTCTTT
TRBV19	.	once	TRBJ2-3	CASNQRRAGGPDTQYF	TGTGCCAGTAATCAAAGACGGGCAGGGGGGCCAGATACGCAGTATTTT
TRBV19	.	.	TRBJ1-1	CASSIYTEAFF	TGTGCCAGTAGTATTTACACTGAAGCTTTCTTT
TRBV18	TRBD1	.	TRBJ2-7	CASSSGTGWNEQYF	TGTGCCAGCTCATCCGGGACAGGGTGGAACGAGCAGTACTTC